The present TCR beta chain was sequenced within a study of blood T cell repertoires in COVID-19. Study information: The samples span acute and convalescent COVID-19 from the United States, Italy and Spain. T cells, B-cell-depleted T cells, or PBMCs supplied cDNA or gDNA.

Germline-derived CDR1 and CDR2 are SGHVS and FNYEAQ. The CDR3 loop spans 19 amino acids. The V gene lost 5 bases and the J gene lost 2 bases, with 26 bases spanning the gap. The authors' processing: The authors estimated nucleated cell counts from reference gene primer amplification. Using immunoSEQ multiplex PCR, the repertoire was profiled, and TCRdb retains in-frame clones only, with some absent. The DNA was the basis for D and trimming; V, J and clone size are from that table. The profile covers around 130,000 clones, with around 84% appearing a single time and about a sixth taken by the ten largest.

The source material was peripheral blood. The rearrangement uses TRBV7-6 and TRBJ2-3, with D possibly matching TRBD2 (9 bases). This TCR derives from an elderly woman with acute or convalescent COVID-19. As DNA, the CDR3 is TGTGCCAGCAGCCTGGGACAGGTTCTCGTAGCGGGGGACACAGATACGCAGTATTTT. As protein: CASSLGQVLVAGDTDTQYF. Complete variable domain (other parts from reference TRBV7-6 and TRBJ2-3): GAGVSQSPRYKVTKRGQDVALRCDPISGHVSLYWYRQALGQGPEFLTYFNYEAQQDKSGLPNDRFSAERPEGSISTLTIQRTEQRDSAMYRCASSLGQVLVAGDTDTQYFGPGTRLTVL.